This TCR beta chain originates from a study of beta chain features in type 1 diabetes. Turning to the study itself: Across all samples, some 110 million sorted cells were examined.

With V trimmed by 7 bases and J by 7 bases, 11 bases remained unmatched. This CDR3 contains 16 residues. Germline CDR1 is ENHRY and CDR2 is SYGVKD. This clone was recorded a few times. The whole isolated RNA underwent reverse transcription, so sequencing captured expressed TCRB transcripts. The table came from immunoSEQ multiplex PCR; TCRdb's copy has only in-frame clones and leaves some out. Here the sample spans 860,000 or so clones, around a sixth being singletons. The chain employs TRBV10-3 and TRBJ2-1; 12 nucleotides agree with TRBD1. The TCR was taken from a woman between 18 and 29 years old in good health. The sequencing input was naive CD4+ T cells from blood. The CDR3 nucleotides read TGTGCCATCAAATCTACGGGACAGGGGGCGTCAAATGAGCAGTTCTTC. It translates to CAIKSTGQGASNEQFF.